What follows are 27 T cell receptor beta chains derived from one specimen sequenced in a study of control samples from healthy donors and cancer patients. Only in-frame clones appear in the TCRdb table, and some are missing; sequencing was by immunoSEQ multiplex PCR. The table has over 120,000 clones, around 92% seen once; the top ten hold roughly 3.2%. The sample was blood. Every receptor here comes from a man aged 30 to 45 in good health.

The chain links TRBV4-1 to TRBJ2-2, with a tentative D call TRBD1 (6 bases). CDR3 size: 15 residues. V lost 4 bases to trimming and J lost 5 bases, with 14 bases between them. From germline, CDR1 is MGHRA and CDR2 YSYEKL. Here the CDR3 reads CASSRKGDTTGELFF. The CDR3 DNA sequence: TGCGCCAGCAGCCGGAAGGGGGACACGACCGGGGAGCTGTTTTTT.

The chain combines TRBV21-1 with TRBJ1-1. TRBV21-1 is labeled a pseudogene. CDR3 length equals 15 residues. This CDR3 is CASSISRDRDTEAFF. DNA for the CDR3: TGTGCCAGCAGCATCAGCCGGGACCGAGACACTGAAGCTTTCTTT.

Comment on this clone: A read error may produce the germline difference seen at one junction end. The chain links TRBV5-1 to TRBJ2-7; D call uncertain. The CDR3 is 13 amino acids. Germline-derived CDR1 and CDR2 are SGHRS and YFSETQ. The CDR3 sequence is CASSLVGYDEQYF. CDR3 nucleotides: TGCGCCAGCAGTTTGGTAGGGTACGACGAGCAGTACTTC. Combining the CDR3 with reference TRBV5-1 and TRBJ2-7 gives the whole variable domain KAGVTQTPRYLIKTRGQQVTLSCSPISGHRSVSWYQQTPGQGLQFLFEYFSETQRNKGNFPGRFSGRQFSNSRSEMNVSTLELGDSALYLCASSLVGYDEQYFGPGTRLTVT.

The V call is TRBV24-1, the J call TRBJ1-4; tentatively, D is TRBD1 (5 bases). Germline loops: CDR1 KGHDR, CDR2 SFDVKD. The CDR3 is made up of 14 amino acids. Trimming pared 9 bases from V and 1 base from J, leaving 11 bases between. CDR3 DNA: TGTGCCACCGAAAGGGACGAAACTAATGAAAAACTGTTTTTT. This translates into CATERDETNEKLFF.

This clone was picked up one time. J is TRBJ2-7 and V is TRBV7-6; the match to TRBD2 covers 7 bases. This CDR3 comprises 13 residues. Per germline, CDR1 SGHVS and CDR2 FNYEAQ. The V segment lost 5 bases and the J segment 0 bases; nucleotides outside the gene matches: 1. DNA for the CDR3: TGTGCCAGCAGCAGCGGGGCCTCCTACGAGCAGTACTTC. This encodes CASSSGASYEQYF.

The chain joins TRBV19 to TRBJ2-2, with D uncertain. The CDR3 consists of 11 residues. V was shortened by 6 bases and J by 5 bases, with 4 bases between the two germline ends. Germline assignment: CDR1 LNHDA and CDR2 SQIVND (reference sequence). This CDR3 is CASSNTGELFF. The CDR3 nucleotides are TGTGCCAGTAGCAATACCGGGGAGCTGTTTTTT.

Points on this clone: This sample includes further DNA sequences coding for the same CDR3. This rearrangement joins TRBV9 to TRBJ1-3; D ambiguous. V gave up 4 bases and J gave up 4 bases, with 24 bases separating them. The germline CDR1 and CDR2 sequences are SGDLS and YYNGEE. The CDR3 covers 18 residues. CDR3 region: CASSTSARGVRSGNTIYF. The DNA for the CDR3 is TGTGCCAGCAGCACCTCAGCTCGGGGTGTCCGCTCCGGAAACACCATATATTTT.

This sequence joins TRBV24-1 and TRBJ1-1; D is unclear. Looked up from germline, CDR1 is KGHDR and CDR2 is SFDVKD. This CDR3 spans 13 amino acids. V was shortened by 3 bases and J by 4 bases, with 8 bases between the two germline ends. The chain's CDR3 is CATSDGVGTEAFF. The CDR3 nucleotides are TGTGCCACCAGTGATGGGGTTGGCACTGAAGCTTTCTTT.

V usage is TRBV7-2 and J usage is TRBJ1-5; 9 bases fit TRBD1. This CDR3 is 16 amino acids long. Germline values: CDR1 SGHTA, CDR2 FQGNSA. Trimming cost V 5 bases and J 5 bases; bases outside gene matches: 10. In nucleotides, the CDR3 is TGTGCCAGCAGCCTCAGCACAGGGGGCATGGATCAGCCCCAGCATTTT. Its translation is CASSLSTGGMDQPQHF.

This clone was seen more than once but under ten times. The chain employs TRBV6-5 and TRBJ1-5; 7 bases align to TRBD1. The V and J ends lost 8 bases and 3 bases, in that order; junction bases with no gene match: 7. The germline V gene encodes CDR1 MNHEY and CDR2 SVGAGI. This CDR3 region has 14 residues. CDR3 sequence (DNA): TGTGCCAGCGCTGGTACAGGGGACAATCAGCCCCAGCATTTT. Its translation: CASAGTGDNQPQHF.

The chain's CDR3 is CASSDCKDPCTDTQYF. CDR3 coding DNA: TGTGCCAGCAGTGACTGTAAGGACCCTTGCACAGATACGCAGTATTTT. The V call is TRBV6-4, the J call TRBJ2-3; D is unclear. The CDR3 extends over 16 amino acids. Deletions cut 1 base from V and 1 base from J, with 12 bases between. Per germline, CDR1 MRHNA and CDR2 SNTAGT.

This chain uses TRBV7-3 with TRBJ2-3; D is uncertain. This CDR3 has 13 amino acids. Trimming stripped 3 bases from V and 6 bases from J, with 10 bases between. Germline V gene lookup returns CDR1 SGHTA and CDR2 FQGTGA. The CDR3 here is CASSFEAGDTQYF. For the CDR3, the DNA is TGTGCCAGCAGCTTTGAGGCTGGGGATACGCAGTATTTT.

The chain recombines TRBV6-4 with TRBJ2-1; D not resolved. The CDR3 is 15 amino acids. V was shortened by 0 bases and J by 2 bases, with 8 bases between the two germline ends. The germline gives CDR1 MRHNA, CDR2 SNTAGT. CDR3 sequence (DNA): TGTGCCAGCAGTGACTCTAGCTACACCTACAATGAGCAGTTCTTC. Amino acid sequence: CASSDSSYTYNEQFF.

CDR3 in amino acids: CASRSINSPLHF. Here the CDR3 DNA reads TGTGCCAGCCGCAGCATAAATTCACCCCTCCACTTT. V is TRBV28 and J is TRBJ1-6; no firm D call. V was cut by 8 bases and J by 7 bases, with 9 bases left in between. CDR1 and CDR2 (germline): MDHEN, SYDVKM. This CDR3 is 12 amino acids long.

This clone was seen more than once but under ten times. The chain couples TRBV5-6 to TRBJ2-7; D is perhaps TRBD1 (6 bases). The V gene's germline CDR1 is SGHDT and CDR2 YYEEEE. Trimming shortened V by 4 bases and J by 3 bases, and 11 bases separated the two germline ends. The CDR3 totals 13 residues. The CDR3 loop reads CASSPTGRYEQYF. In nucleotides, the CDR3 is TGTGCCAGCAGCCCAACAGGGCGCTACGAGCAGTACTTC.

The chain employs TRBV10-3 and TRBJ2-1; 9 nucleotides match TRBD2. Germline V lookup: CDR1 ENHRY, CDR2 SYGVKD. The CDR3 sequence is 16 residues long. V gave up 2 bases and J gave up 4 bases; unmatched junction bases: 6. Written as DNA, the CDR3 is TGTGCCATCAGTGAGAGTAGCGGGGGACGATACAATGAGCAGTTCTTC. Its protein is CAISESSGGRYNEQFF.

This chain links TRBV19 with TRBJ2-7, with 8 positions matching TRBD1. The length of the CDR3 is 15 residues. Trimming took 1 base from V and 6 from J; bases not matched to a gene: 8. Germline CDR1 and CDR2: LNHDA and SQIVND (reference sequence). The CDR3 is CASSIVGQGAVEQYF. In DNA, the CDR3 is TGTGCCAGTAGTATAGTAGGCCAGGGGGCGGTCGAGCAGTACTTC.

Details on this clone: The sample carries other DNA sequences with the same CDR3. The V and J genes are TRBV5-1 and TRBJ1-2; 11 positions match TRBD1. Per the germline V gene, CDR1 is SGHRS and CDR2 is YFSETQ. J was trimmed by 6 bases and V by 4 bases; bases with no gene match: 5. The CDR3 has 14 amino acids. CDR3 residues: CASSLGQGADGYTF. DNA for the CDR3: TGCGCCAGCAGCCTAGGACAGGGGGCGGATGGCTACACCTTC. Using reference TRBV5-1 and TRBJ1-2 for the parts outside the CDR3, the full variable domain is KAGVTQTPRYLIKTRGQQVTLSCSPISGHRSVSWYQQTPGQGLQFLFEYFSETQRNKGNFPGRFSGRQFSNSRSEMNVSTLELGDSALYLCASSLGQGADGYTFGSGTRLTVV.

The rearrangement links TRBV3-1 (or the pseudogene TRBV3-2) to TRBJ2-7; the match to TRBD2 covers 8 bases. Germline trimming cut 1 base from V and 3 bases from J; bases unmatched to any gene: 8. CDR3 length: 16 amino acids. CDR1 and CDR2 (germline): LGHDT, YNNKEL (reference sequence). CDR3 protein: CASSQASGGGRYEQYF. CDR3 nucleotides: TGTGCCAGCAGCCAAGCTTCGGGGGGGGGCCGCTACGAGCAGTACTTC.

J is TRBJ2-6 and V is TRBV29-1, with TRBD1 matching over 10 bases. The CDR3 runs to 16 residues. Germline V CDR1 and CDR2: SQVTM, ANQGSEA. With 3 bases clipped from V and 1 base from J, the junction kept 3 bases outside the gene matches. In DNA form, the CDR3 reads TGCAGCGTTGAGGGACAGGGGAGGTCTGGGGCCAACGTCCTGACTTTC. The encoded protein is CSVEGQGRSGANVLTF.

The chain combines TRBV27 with TRBJ1-1, with D maybe TRBD1 (6 bases). Germline V lookup: CDR1 MNHEY, CDR2 SMNVEV (reference sequence). The length of the CDR3 is 16 residues. Trimming stripped 5 bases from V and 6 bases from J, with 22 bases between. For the CDR3, the DNA is TGTGCCAGCAGTCCAACAGGGTTAGGAGTTATCGCTGAAGCTTTCTTT. Protein sequence: CASSPTGLGVIAEAFF.

This chain uses TRBV19 with TRBJ2-1; D unclear. This CDR3 spans 15 amino acids. In germline, CDR1 is LNHDA, CDR2 SQIVND (reference sequence). V lost 1 base, J lost 0 bases, and 7 bases lay in between. This CDR3 is CASSIAGSSYNEQFF. The CDR3 nucleotides are TGTGCCAGTAGTATAGCTGGTAGCTCCTACAATGAGCAGTTCTTC.

This chain's CDR3 is CASSLTRDGLSGANVLTF. The DNA of the CDR3 is TGTGCCAGCAGCCTTACACGGGACGGCCTCTCTGGGGCCAACGTCCTGACTTTC. The chain links TRBV7-9 to TRBJ2-6; D could derive from TRBD1 or TRBD2 (5 bases each). CDR1 is SEHNR, CDR2 FQNEAQ, per germline (reference sequence). The CDR3 has 18 amino acids. V was trimmed by 5 bases and J by 0 bases, leaving 17 bases between them.

The chain links TRBV7-8 to TRBJ1-1; D gene unclear. Trimming cost V 2 bases and J 3 bases, with 13 bases left between them. From germline, CDR1 is SGHVS and CDR2 FQNEAQ. This CDR3 has 15 residues. The CDR3 is CASSLSHSTYTEAFF. As DNA, the CDR3 is TGTGCCAGCAGCTTATCGCATTCCACTTACACTGAAGCTTTCTTT.

The table lists this clone with a few counts. The V and J genes are TRBV10-1 and TRBJ2-5; either TRBD1 or TRBD2 may supply D (5 bases each). Trimming took off 3 bases at V and 0 bases at J, with 14 bases between the two ends. CDR1 WNHNN and CDR2 SYGVQD come from the germline V gene (reference sequence). The length of the CDR3 is 16 residues. CDR3 region: CASSDGYGAYQETQYF. The CDR3 coding sequence is TGCGCCAGCAGTGATGGTTACGGGGCGTACCAAGAGACCCAGTACTTC.

The chain links TRBV19 to TRBJ1-5; 7 bases are shared with TRBD1. Germline V gives CDR1 LNHDA, CDR2 SQIVND (reference sequence). Germline trimming cut 5 bases from V and 3 bases from J; bases unmatched to any gene: 7. The CDR3 covers 15 residues. Here the CDR3 reads CASSFDRDYNQPQHF. The DNA for the CDR3 is TGTGCCAGTAGTTTCGACAGGGACTACAATCAGCCCCAGCATTTT.

This clone is a singleton in its sample. CDR3 amino acids: CASSEAAYEQYF. CDR3 in DNA: TGCGCCAGCAGTGAAGCAGCCTACGAGCAGTACTTC. The chain couples TRBV10-1 to TRBJ2-7, with D unclear. CDR1 and CDR2 from the germline V gene are WNHNN and SYGVQD (reference sequence). Trimming pared 3 bases from V and 2 bases from J, leaving 5 bases between. The length of the CDR3 is 12 residues.